The rows below give T cell receptor beta chains drawn from one sample of a study of control samples from healthy donors and cancer patients. This table comes from immunoSEQ multiplex PCR, and its TCRdb copy is limited to in-frame clones, with some not included. Of about 75,000 clones listed, roughly 92% are singletons. The source material was blood. All receptors come from a middle-aged woman in good health. The CDR3 runs from the conserved cysteine through the conserved F or W. The D gene is left open where the match is weak. Expanded clones are given a class, and other clones once, few, many or no size at all.

J | D | V | size | DNA | CDR3
TRBJ2-1 | TRBD2 | TRBV29-1 | . | TGCAGCGTTGAGTCCAGCGGGAGTCTTGAGTTCTTC | CSVESSGSLEFF
TRBJ2-6 | . | TRBV4-2 | once | TGTGCCAGCAGGGGAGGGGGGACGAATCGAGAGGAGCCTGGGGCCAACGTCCTGACTTTC | CASRGGGTNREEPGANVLTF
TRBJ1-2 | . | TRBV5-6 | . | TGTGCCAGCAGAAATACCAGTAACTATGGCTACACCTTC | CASRNTSNYGYTF
TRBJ2-1 | TRBD1 | TRBV4-3 | . | TGCGCCAGCAGCCTCTGGACAGGGGGTGGTGAGCAGTTCTTC | CASSLWTGGGEQFF
TRBJ1-1 | TRBD1 | TRBV18 | . | TGTGCCAGCTCACCACCGGGCAGGGGGCCTGAAGCTTTCTTT | CASSPPGRGPEAFF
TRBJ1-2 | . | TRBV30 | . | TGTGCCTGGAGTGTACAGGGTGACTATGGCTACACCTTC | CAWSVQGDYGYTF
TRBJ2-7 | . | TRBV5-4 | . | TGTGCCAGCAGCTTTCTCCCGGGAAACGAGCAGTACTTC | CASSFLPGNEQYF
TRBJ1-1 | . | TRBV10-3 | . | TGTGCCATCACGCGACAGGAGATGAACACTGAAGCTTTCTTT | CAITRQEMNTEAFF
TRBJ2-6 | . | TRBV7-9 | once | TGTGCCAGCACCCTGGAGGCCAACGTCCTGACTTTC | CASTLEANVLTF
TRBJ1-5 | . | TRBV27 | . | TGTGCCAGCCGTCTTGGTTGGGGGAATCAGCCCCAGCATTTT | CASRLGWGNQPQHF
TRBJ1-5 | TRBD1 | TRBV9 | . | TGTGCCAGCAGCATGACAGGGCTCTATCAGCCCCAGCATTTT | CASSMTGLYQPQHF
TRBJ2-7 | TRBD2 | TRBV6-5 | . | TGTGCCAGCAGCTGGACTAGCGGGGGGACCTACGAGCAGTACTTC | CASSWTSGGTYEQYF
TRBJ2-1 | TRBD2 | TRBV9 | . | TGTGCCAGCAGCCTAGCGGGGGTCAATGAGCAGTTCTTC | CASSLAGVNEQFF
TRBJ2-2 | . | TRBV7-3 | . | TGTGCCAGCAGTCATGGCCCCAATCCGGCAGCGAACACCGGGGAGCTGTTTTTT | CASSHGPNPAANTGELFF
TRBJ2-7 | . | TRBV13 | . | TGTGCCAGCAGCCTCCCCGCCGGGACCTCCTACGAGCAGTACTTC | CASSLPAGTSYEQYF
TRBJ1-3 | . | TRBV19 | . | TGTGCCAGTAAGGGGCAGCACTCTGGAAACACCATATATTTT | CASKGQHSGNTIYF
TRBJ2-2 | . | TRBV5-1 | once | TGCGCCAGCAGCTTGGACACCGGGGAGCTGTTTTTT | CASSLDTGELFF
TRBJ2-5 | . | TRBV2 | . | TGTGCCAGCAGTGGAGGGGCGGGGCGGCAAGAGACCCAGTACTTC | CASSGGAGRQETQYF
TRBJ1-4 | . | TRBV11-2 | . | TGTGCCAGCAGCTTAGAGGGATCCCAACTGTTTTTT | CASSLEGSQLFF
TRBJ2-5 | . | TRBV6-5 | . | TGTGCCAGCAGTTACGCCGGGACCCCCGAGACCCAGTACTTC | CASSYAGTPETQYF
TRBJ1-1 | . | TRBV2 | few | TGTGCCAGCAGTGAAGCGGCTGTCGCACCCGGAAAAGCTTTCTTT | CASSEAAVAPGKAFF
TRBJ1-5 | TRBD1 | TRBV7-8 | . | TGTGCCAGCAGCTTCACAGGGGCTGGCAATCAGCCCCAGCATTTT | CASSFTGAGNQPQHF
TRBJ1-3 | . | TRBV11-2 | once | TGTGCCAGCAGCACATATTCGAACACCATATATTTT | CASSTYSNTIYF
TRBJ2-5 | TRBD1 | TRBV27 | . | TGTGCCAGCAGTTCCAGTACCGGGACAGGGAAAGAGACCCAGTACTTC | CASSSSTGTGKETQYF
TRBJ2-3 | . | TRBV7-9 | . | TGTGCCAGCAGCTCGGGACAATACACAGATACGCAGTATTTT | CASSSGQYTDTQYF
TRBJ2-7 | . | TRBV29-1 | . | TGCAGCGTTGCCCAGATACCTTCCTACGAGCAGTACTTC | CSVAQIPSYEQYF
TRBJ1-1 | . | TRBV6-5 | . | TGTGCCAGTTATAAAAGGGACACTGAAGCTTTCTTT | CASYKRDTEAFF
TRBJ1-2 | . | TRBV7-2 | once | TGTGCCAGCAGCCCTAGAGGGGGGAGAAACTATGGCTACACCTTC | CASSPRGGRNYGYTF
TRBJ2-3 | TRBD2 | TRBV9 | . | TGTGCCAGCAGCGTAGAGGTAGCGGGGTTCACAGATACGCAGTATTTT | CASSVEVAGFTDTQYF
TRBJ1-1 | . | TRBV10-3 | . | TGTGCCATCAGTGAAGCAGGATCGGGGAACACTGAAGCTTTCTTT | CAISEAGSGNTEAFF
TRBJ2-1 | TRBD2 | TRBV5-1 | . | TGCGCCAGCAGCTTGTTCGGACTAGCGGGAGTTGATGAGCAGTTCTTC | CASSLFGLAGVDEQFF
TRBJ1-1 | . | TRBV5-4 | once | TGTGCCAGCAGCTTGGCTTGGGGGCTGAACACTGAAGCTTTCTTT | CASSLAWGLNTEAFF
TRBJ1-2 | . | TRBV6-6 | . | TGTGCCAGCAGTTACTCGAACAGAGATGGCTACACCTTC | CASSYSNRDGYTF
TRBJ2-1 | TRBD2 | TRBV2 | . | TGTGCCAGCAGTTATAGTAGCGGGAGGACCTACAATGAGCAGTTCTTC | CASSYSSGRTYNEQFF
TRBJ1-5 | TRBD1 | TRBV2 | . | TGTGCCAGCAGACGGGACAGGGATATTAGCAATCAGCCCCAGCATTTT | CASRRDRDISNQPQHF
TRBJ2-7 | TRBD2 | TRBV19 | . | TGTGCCAGTAGTCTAGCGGACCCGGGGGAGCAGTACTTC | CASSLADPGEQYF